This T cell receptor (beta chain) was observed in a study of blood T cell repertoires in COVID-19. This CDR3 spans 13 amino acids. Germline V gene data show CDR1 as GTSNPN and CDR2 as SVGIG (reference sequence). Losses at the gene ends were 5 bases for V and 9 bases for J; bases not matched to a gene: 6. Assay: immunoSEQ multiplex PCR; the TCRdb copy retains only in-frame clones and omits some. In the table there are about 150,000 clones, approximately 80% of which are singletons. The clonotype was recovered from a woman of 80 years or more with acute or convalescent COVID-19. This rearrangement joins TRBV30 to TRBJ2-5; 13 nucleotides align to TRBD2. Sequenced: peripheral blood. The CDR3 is CAWQGLAGAAQYF. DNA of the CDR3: TGTGCCTGGCAAGGACTAGCGGGGGCCGCCCAGTACTTC.